The rows below give T cell receptor beta chains drawn from one sample of a study of blood T cell repertoires in COVID-19. The protocol was immunoSEQ multiplex PCR, while the TCRdb copy is restricted to in-frame clones and leaves out a portion. Here the sample spans almost 350,000 clones, around nine tenths being singletons. Specimen: PBMCs or T cells enriched from blood (not recorded which). The receptors shown here come from a woman younger than 45 who had been exposed to COVID-19. The CDR3 runs from the conserved cysteine through the conserved F or W. The D gene is left open where the match is weak. A clone size is listed for some rows: how often the clone was seen (once, few, many), or a class if it is expanded.

CDR3 DNA: TGTGCCAGTAGTATCCGGGACAGGGGTAACGAGCAGTACTTC; CDR3 protein: CASSIRDRGNEQYF; J gene: TRBJ2-7; V gene: TRBV19; CDR3 length: 14; clone size: -; D gene: TRBD1
CDR3 DNA: TGTGCCAGCAGTGATTCCGGAGGGCCAGATACGCAGTATTTT; CDR3 protein: CASSDSGGPDTQYF; J gene: TRBJ2-3; V gene: TRBV6-4; CDR3 length: 14; clone size: -; D gene: -
CDR3 DNA: TGCGCCAGCAGCTTGGAGCCGGACAGGCATGGCTACACCTTC; CDR3 protein: CASSLEPDRHGYTF; J gene: TRBJ1-2; V gene: TRBV5-1; CDR3 length: 14; clone size: -; D gene: TRBD1
CDR3 DNA: TGTGCCAGCAGTCGGACAGGTAGCAATCAGCCCCAGCATTTT; CDR3 protein: CASSRTGSNQPQHF; J gene: TRBJ1-5; V gene: TRBV28; CDR3 length: 14; clone size: -; D gene: TRBD1
CDR3 DNA: TGCAGTGCTAGTGTTCCTAGCGGGGAATCCTACGAGCAGTACTTC; CDR3 protein: CSASVPSGESYEQYF; J gene: TRBJ2-7; V gene: TRBV20-1; CDR3 length: 15; clone size: -; D gene: TRBD2
CDR3 DNA: TGTGCCAGCAGCTTCGTCTCAGTCAATGAGCAGTTCTTC; CDR3 protein: CASSFVSVNEQFF; J gene: TRBJ2-1; V gene: TRBV7-2; CDR3 length: 13; clone size: -; D gene: -
CDR3 DNA: TGTGCCAGCAGCTTAGCCCTAGCGGTGAACACCGGGGAGCTGTTTTTT; CDR3 protein: CASSLALAVNTGELFF; J gene: TRBJ2-2; V gene: TRBV7-2; CDR3 length: 16; clone size: -; D gene: TRBD2
CDR3 DNA: TGTGCCAGTTCACCATCCCGGGGTAGCGGGAGAGCAGGGGGGCAGTTCTTC; CDR3 protein: CASSPSRGSGRAGGQFF; J gene: TRBJ2-1; V gene: TRBV18; CDR3 length: 17; clone size: -; D gene: TRBD2
CDR3 DNA: TGTGCCAGTAGCTCCCAGGGGCCAGGGGAGCAGTTCTTC; CDR3 protein: CASSSQGPGEQFF; J gene: TRBJ2-1; V gene: TRBV19; CDR3 length: 13; clone size: -; D gene: -
CDR3 DNA: TGTGCCTGGAGTGGGCGGACTAATGAAAAACTGTTTTTT; CDR3 protein: CAWSGRTNEKLFF; J gene: TRBJ1-4; V gene: TRBV30; CDR3 length: 13; clone size: -; D gene: -
CDR3 DNA: TGTGCCAGCTCCCGGGGGACTTTCTATGGCTACACCTTC; CDR3 protein: CASSRGTFYGYTF; J gene: TRBJ1-2; V gene: TRBV27; CDR3 length: 13; clone size: -; D gene: -
CDR3 DNA: TGTGCCGGTCGTCCAGGGAACTATGGCTACACCTTC; CDR3 protein: CAGRPGNYGYTF; J gene: TRBJ1-2; V gene: TRBV2; CDR3 length: 12; clone size: -; D gene: -
CDR3 DNA: TGTGCCAGCAGTTTTCGACTAGCGGGATCTAATGAGCAGTTCTTC; CDR3 protein: CASSFRLAGSNEQFF; J gene: TRBJ2-1; V gene: TRBV5-4; CDR3 length: 15; clone size: -; D gene: TRBD2
CDR3 DNA: TGCGCCAGCAGCCAAGAACACAGCTCCTACGAGCAGTACTTC; CDR3 protein: CASSQEHSSYEQYF; J gene: TRBJ2-7; V gene: TRBV4-1; CDR3 length: 14; clone size: once; D gene: -